At least ten counts were recorded for the clone carrying this T cell receptor (beta chain). Its antigen remains unknown. Looked up from germline, CDR1 is MDHEN and CDR2 is SYDVKM. This CDR3 comprises 14 residues. V shed 5 bases and J shed 1 base, with 6 bases lying between them. Via MiXCR, TCRdb re-called the RT-PCR reads, giving one row per CDR3 protein. The table lists a few hundred thousand distinct CDR3 sequences, about 12% of them singletons, with approximately 8.3% in the top ten. This specimen comes from a study of response to subunit inactivated influenza vaccine. General study findings and limits: Each seasonal influenza vaccination recruits few new T cells, the authors suggested.

Specimen: non-naive T cells sorted from PBMCs, collected 14 to 15 days before vaccination. V gene TRBV28 combines with J gene TRBJ2-6, with D uncertain. The receptor was isolated from a man aged 45 to 65 who received an inactivated influenza vaccine. This CDR3 reads CASSGDSGANVLTF. For the CDR3, the DNA is TGTGCCAGCAGTGGGGATTCTGGGGCCAACGTCCTGACTTTC.